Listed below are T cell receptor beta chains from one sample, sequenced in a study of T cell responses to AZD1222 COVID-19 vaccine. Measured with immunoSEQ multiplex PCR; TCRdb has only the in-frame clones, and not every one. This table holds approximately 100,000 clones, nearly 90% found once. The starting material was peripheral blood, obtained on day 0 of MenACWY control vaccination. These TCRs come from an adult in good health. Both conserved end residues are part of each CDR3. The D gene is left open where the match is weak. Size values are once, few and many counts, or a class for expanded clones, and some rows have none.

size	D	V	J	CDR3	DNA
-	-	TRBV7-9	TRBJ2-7	CASSLGSTSTYEQYF	TGTGCCAGCAGCTTAGGCAGCACTTCCACCTACGAGCAGTACTTC
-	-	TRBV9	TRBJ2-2	CASNSRVSGELFF	TGTGCCAGCAACTCCCGGGTCAGCGGGGAGCTGTTTTTT
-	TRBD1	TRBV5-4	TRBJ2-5	CASSLGTDQETQYF	TGTGCCAGCAGCCTCGGGACAGACCAAGAGACCCAGTACTTC
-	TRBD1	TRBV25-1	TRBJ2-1	CASSAQGEGYNEQFF	TGTGCCAGCAGCGCACAGGGGGAAGGCTACAATGAGCAGTTCTTC
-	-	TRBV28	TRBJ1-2	CASSLDSYYGYTF	TGTGCCAGCAGTTTAGACAGCTACTATGGCTACACCTTC
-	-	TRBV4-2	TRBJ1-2	CASSQGSLGSNGYTF	TGTGCCAGCAGCCAAGGCAGCTTAGGGAGTAATGGCTACACCTTC
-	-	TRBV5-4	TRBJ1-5	CASSLQGQPQHF	TGTGCCAGCAGCTTACAGGGTCAGCCCCAGCATTTT
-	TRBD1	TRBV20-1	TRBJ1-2	CSARAGGGYTF	TGCAGTGCTAGAGCAGGGGGTGGCTACACCTTC
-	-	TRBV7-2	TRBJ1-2	CASSLVSGKEYGYTF	TGTGCCAGCAGCTTAGTGTCGGGGAAAGAGTATGGCTACACCTTC
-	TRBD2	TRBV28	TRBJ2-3	CASRVRDYRGTDTQYF	TGTGCCAGCAGAGTCCGGGACTACAGAGGCACAGATACGCAGTATTTT
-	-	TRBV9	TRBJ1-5	CASSFSGGSQPQHF	TGTGCCAGCAGCTTCAGCGGGGGTTCTCAGCCCCAGCATTTT
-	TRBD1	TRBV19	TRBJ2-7	CASAPQGQGSYEQYF	TGTGCCAGCGCCCCTCAAGGACAGGGGTCCTACGAGCAGTACTTC
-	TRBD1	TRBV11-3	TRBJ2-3	CASSLGQGALDTQYF	TGTGCCAGCAGCCTCGGACAGGGGGCTTTGGATACGCAGTATTTT
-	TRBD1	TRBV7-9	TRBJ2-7	CASSPRGGSSSYEQYF	TGTGCCAGCAGTCCACGAGGGGGCTCTAGCTCCTACGAGCAGTACTTC
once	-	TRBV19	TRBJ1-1	CASSRGTVSNTEAFF	TGTGCCAGTAGTAGGGGAACGGTATCGAACACTGAAGCTTTCTTT
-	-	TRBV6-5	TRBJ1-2	CASSYSRARVGYTF	TGTGCCAGCAGTTACTCCCGGGCCCGGGTGGGCTACACCTTC
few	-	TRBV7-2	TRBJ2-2	CASSSTRSGELFF	TGTGCCAGCAGCTCTACACGGTCCGGGGAGCTGTTTTTT
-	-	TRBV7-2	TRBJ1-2	CASSLGGKYYGYTF	TGTGCCAGCAGCTTAGGTGGGAAGTACTATGGCTACACCTTC
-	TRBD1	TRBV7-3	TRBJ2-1	CASSLGQGHNEQFF	TGTGCCAGCAGCTTAGGACAGGGCCACAATGAGCAGTTCTTC
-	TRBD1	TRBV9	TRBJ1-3	CASSGEQGYGNTIYF	TGTGCCAGCAGCGGAGAACAGGGGTATGGAAACACCATATATTTT
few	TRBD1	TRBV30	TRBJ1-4	CAWSTQGENEKLFF	TGTGCCTGGAGTACCCAGGGGGAGAACGAAAAACTGTTTTTT
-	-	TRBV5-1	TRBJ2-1	CASSLSGTQGNEQFF	TGCGCCAGCAGCTTGAGTGGTACCCAAGGCAATGAGCAGTTCTTC
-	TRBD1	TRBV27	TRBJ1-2	CASRGGQGANYGYTF	TGTGCCAGCAGGGGGGGACAGGGGGCAAACTATGGCTACACCTTC
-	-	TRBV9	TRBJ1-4	CASSVDFATNEKLFF	TGTGCCAGCAGCGTCGACTTCGCAACTAATGAAAAACTGTTTTTT